These T cell receptor beta chains were read from a single sample in a study of shared T cell receptors in the human thymus. Clones were sequenced by immunoSEQ multiplex PCR, and TCRdb holds only the in-frame ones, with some missing. The data hold under 700,000 clones, with around 82% observed a single time. The same specimen was also included in a second study, on human thymus T cells.

Material for sequencing was thymocytes. Receptors originate from a boy in the first two years of life with a congenital heart defect. Each CDR3 is given with its conserved first and last residue. Each record gives: D gene, J gene, clone size, V gene, CDR3 protein, CDR3 DNA. A D gene is named only where the DNA matches it firmly. Clone size appears in some rows only: once, few, many, or a class for an expanded clone.

d_gene: TRBD1; j_gene: TRBJ2-3; abundance: once; v_gene: TRBV5-1; CDR3aa: CASSLDRGASTDTQYF; CDR3nt: TGCGCCAGCAGCTTGGACAGGGGAGCCAGCACAGATACGCAGTATTTT
d_gene: NA; j_gene: TRBJ2-1; abundance: NA; v_gene: TRBV5-1; CDR3aa: CASSLAGRLRAPNEQFF; CDR3nt: TGCGCCAGCAGCTTGGCCGGTAGACTCCGAGCCCCCAATGAGCAGTTCTTC
d_gene: NA; j_gene: TRBJ1-2; abundance: once; v_gene: TRBV6-4; CDR3aa: CASSDSIRPSGGYTF; CDR3nt: TGTGCCAGCAGTGACTCGATACGACCTAGTGGGGGCTACACCTTC
d_gene: TRBD2; j_gene: TRBJ2-1; abundance: NA; v_gene: TRBV30; CDR3aa: CAWSPKLAGEDNEQFF; CDR3nt: TGTGCCTGGAGTCCGAAACTAGCGGGAGAAGATAATGAGCAGTTCTTC
d_gene: NA; j_gene: TRBJ2-7; abundance: NA; v_gene: TRBV29-1; CDR3aa: CSVSRSSYEQYF; CDR3nt: TGCAGCGTTAGTAGGAGCTCCTACGAGCAGTACTTC
d_gene: NA; j_gene: TRBJ2-7; abundance: few; v_gene: TRBV19; CDR3aa: CASTTTGSEQYF; CDR3nt: TGTGCCAGTACCACGACAGGATCCGAGCAGTACTTC
d_gene: NA; j_gene: TRBJ2-7; abundance: few; v_gene: TRBV4-2; CDR3aa: CATRRGIEQYF; CDR3nt: TGTGCTACGCGCCGCGGGATCGAGCAGTACTTC
d_gene: TRBD2; j_gene: TRBJ2-3; abundance: NA; v_gene: TRBV7-9; CDR3aa: CASSSPGGDTQYF; CDR3nt: TGTGCCAGCAGCTCCCCGGGGGGAGATACGCAGTATTTT
d_gene: NA; j_gene: TRBJ2-5; abundance: NA; v_gene: TRBV7-2; CDR3aa: CASSRGGQETQYF; CDR3nt: TGTGCCAGCAGCAGGGGGGGCCAAGAGACCCAGTACTTC
d_gene: TRBD2; j_gene: TRBJ2-7; abundance: NA; v_gene: TRBV7-2; CDR3aa: CASSFLAGILYEQYF; CDR3nt: TGTGCCAGCAGCTTTCTAGCGGGTATTCTCTACGAGCAGTACTTC
d_gene: TRBD1; j_gene: TRBJ1-2; abundance: NA; v_gene: TRBV27; CDR3aa: CASSSTQGGHGYTF; CDR3nt: TGTGCCAGCAGTTCAACACAGGGGGGACATGGCTACACCTTC
d_gene: NA; j_gene: TRBJ2-3; abundance: NA; v_gene: TRBV27; CDR3aa: CASSVASVTDTQYF; CDR3nt: TGTGCCAGCAGCGTAGCCAGCGTCACAGATACGCAGTATTTT
d_gene: TRBD1; j_gene: TRBJ2-1; abundance: NA; v_gene: TRBV13; CDR3aa: CASSSPSTGALKLSSYNEQFF; CDR3nt: TGTGCCAGCAGCTCCCCGTCGACAGGGGCTCTTAAGCTGAGCTCCTACAATGAGCAGTTCTTC
d_gene: TRBD2; j_gene: TRBJ2-1; abundance: NA; v_gene: TRBV25-1; CDR3aa: CASSEYNREGLWEQFF; CDR3nt: TGTGCCAGCAGTGAATATAATCGGGAGGGCCTATGGGAGCAGTTCTTC
d_gene: NA; j_gene: TRBJ2-3; abundance: NA; v_gene: TRBV20-1; CDR3aa: CSAGGLNPQYF; CDR3nt: TGCAGTGCGGGTGGACTAAACCCGCAGTATTTT
d_gene: TRBD1; j_gene: TRBJ2-4; abundance: NA; v_gene: TRBV28; CDR3aa: CASSPPQGAGDIQYF; CDR3nt: TGTGCCAGCAGTCCGCCTCAGGGGGCTGGGGACATTCAGTACTTC
d_gene: TRBD1; j_gene: TRBJ1-2; abundance: NA; v_gene: TRBV7-2; CDR3aa: CASSHIQGAYGYTF; CDR3nt: TGTGCCAGCAGCCATATACAGGGGGCCTATGGCTACACCTTC
d_gene: TRBD2; j_gene: TRBJ2-1; abundance: NA; v_gene: TRBV4-3; CDR3aa: CASSQGSGRAFPMGEQFF; CDR3nt: TGCGCCAGCAGCCAAGGTAGCGGGAGGGCCTTCCCTATGGGGGAGCAGTTCTTC
d_gene: TRBD2; j_gene: TRBJ2-2; abundance: NA; v_gene: TRBV28; CDR3aa: CASRDRTSGNTGELFF; CDR3nt: TGTGCCAGCAGAGACCGGACTAGCGGGAACACCGGGGAGCTGTTTTTT
d_gene: TRBD2; j_gene: TRBJ2-1; abundance: once; v_gene: TRBV19; CDR3aa: CASSIVALAGTNEQFF; CDR3nt: TGTGCCAGTAGTATAGTTGCTCTAGCGGGAACCAATGAGCAGTTCTTC
d_gene: TRBD2; j_gene: TRBJ2-7; abundance: NA; v_gene: TRBV10-3; CDR3aa: CAISASAGGPFSYEQYF; CDR3nt: TGTGCCATCAGTGCCTCAGCGGGAGGCCCCTTCTCCTACGAGCAGTACTTC
d_gene: TRBD1; j_gene: TRBJ1-5; abundance: NA; v_gene: TRBV30; CDR3aa: CAWSVPRQGLSNQPQHF; CDR3nt: TGTGCCTGGAGTGTGCCCCGACAGGGCCTCAGCAATCAGCCCCAGCATTTT
d_gene: TRBD1; j_gene: TRBJ2-7; abundance: few; v_gene: TRBV2; CDR3aa: CASRDTRDRGPSSIYEQYF; CDR3nt: TGTGCCAGCAGGGACACACGGGACAGGGGTCCATCTAGTATCTACGAGCAGTACTTC
d_gene: TRBD1; j_gene: TRBJ2-5; abundance: few; v_gene: TRBV7-9; CDR3aa: CASSPTGPETQYF; CDR3nt: TGTGCCAGCAGCCCGACAGGGCCTGAGACCCAGTACTTC